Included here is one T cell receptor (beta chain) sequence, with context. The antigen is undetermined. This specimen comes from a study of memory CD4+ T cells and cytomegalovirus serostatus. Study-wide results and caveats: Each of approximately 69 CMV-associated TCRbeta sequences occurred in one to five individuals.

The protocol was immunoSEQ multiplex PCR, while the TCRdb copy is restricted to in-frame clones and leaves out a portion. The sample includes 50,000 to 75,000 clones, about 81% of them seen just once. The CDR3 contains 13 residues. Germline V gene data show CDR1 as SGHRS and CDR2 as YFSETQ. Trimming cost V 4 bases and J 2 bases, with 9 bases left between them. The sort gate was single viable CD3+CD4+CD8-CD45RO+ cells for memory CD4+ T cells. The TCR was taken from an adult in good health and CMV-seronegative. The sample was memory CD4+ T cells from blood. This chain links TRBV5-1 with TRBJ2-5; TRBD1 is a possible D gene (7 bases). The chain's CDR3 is CASSQGGQETQYF. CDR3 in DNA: TGCGCCAGCAGCCAGGGGGGACAAGAGACCCAGTACTTC. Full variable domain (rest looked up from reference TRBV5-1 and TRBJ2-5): KAGVTQTPRYLIKTRGQQVTLSCSPISGHRSVSWYQQTPGQGLQFLFEYFSETQRNKGNFPGRFSGRQFSNSRSEMNVSTLELGDSALYLCASSQGGQETQYFGPGTRLLVL.